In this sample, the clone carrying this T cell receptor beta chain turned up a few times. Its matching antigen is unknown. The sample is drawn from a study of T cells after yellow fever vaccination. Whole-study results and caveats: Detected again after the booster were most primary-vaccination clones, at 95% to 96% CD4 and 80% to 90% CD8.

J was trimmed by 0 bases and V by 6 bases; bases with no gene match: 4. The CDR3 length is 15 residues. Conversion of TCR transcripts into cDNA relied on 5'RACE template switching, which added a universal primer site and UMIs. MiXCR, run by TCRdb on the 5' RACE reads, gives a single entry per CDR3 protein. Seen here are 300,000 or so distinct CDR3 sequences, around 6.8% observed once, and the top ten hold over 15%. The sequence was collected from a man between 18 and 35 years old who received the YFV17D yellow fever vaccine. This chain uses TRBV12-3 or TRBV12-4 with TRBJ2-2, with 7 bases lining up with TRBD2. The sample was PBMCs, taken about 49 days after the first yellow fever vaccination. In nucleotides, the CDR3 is TGTGCCAGCAGAAAAGGACTAGCGAACACCGGGGAGCTGTTTTTT. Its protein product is CASRKGLANTGELFF.